Following are 9 T cell receptor beta chains from one sample sequenced in a study of T cells after yellow fever vaccination. TCRdb re-analysed the 5' RACE reads in MiXCR, keeping a single row per CDR3 protein. Among hundreds of thousands of distinct CDR3 sequences listed, around 16% were seen once. Sequencing used PBMCs, obtained about 5 days after the first yellow fever vaccination. These receptors were obtained from a man aged 18 to 29 who received the YFV17D yellow fever vaccine.

The chain links TRBV4-3 to TRBJ1-5; D gene ambiguous. The CDR3 sequence is 17 residues long. Germline V gene lookup returns CDR1 LGHNA and CDR2 YSLEER. V was pared by 2 bases and J by 2 bases, with 16 bases between. The CDR3 bases are TGCGCCAGCAGCCAAAAGGGAGTCCCAGGAGGCAATCAGCCCCAGCATTTT. Its translation: CASSQKGVPGGNQPQHF.

This chain connects TRBV15 to TRBJ2-5; TRBD1 matches at 9 bases. The CDR3 length is 17 residues. The germline CDR1 and CDR2 sequences are LNHNV and YYDKDF (reference sequence). V trimming: 1 base; J trimming: 2 bases; junction bases outside the gene matches: 8. CDR3 sequence: CATSRVGQGWWQETQYF. The CDR3 DNA sequence: TGTGCCACCAGCAGAGTGGGACAGGGCTGGTGGCAAGAGACCCAGTACTTC.

V is TRBV7-3 and J is TRBJ2-3; D is unresolved. CDR1 and CDR2 from the germline V gene are SGHTA and FQGTGA. The germline V and J ends were trimmed by 5 bases and 3 bases, with 9 bases remaining between them. This CDR3 is 13 amino acids long. DNA for the CDR3: TGTGCCAGCAGCATGAATCCGACAGATACGCAGTATTTT. It encodes CASSMNPTDTQYF.

This clonotype was recorded many times. The rearrangement joins TRBV7-2 to TRBJ1-2; D gene ambiguous. Trimming took off 5 bases at V and 8 bases at J, with 12 bases between the two ends. Germline V lookup: CDR1 SGHTA, CDR2 FQGNSA. This CDR3 has 12 residues. The CDR3 sequence is CASSQGYEGYTF. Here the CDR3 DNA reads TGTGCCAGCAGCCAAGGGTACGAAGGCTACACCTTC.

The table lists this clonotype with a few counts. The rearrangement links TRBV7-2 to TRBJ2-1, with D tentatively TRBD1 (6 bases). V shed 2 bases and J shed 4 bases, with 12 bases lying between them. CDR3 length: 15 residues. Germline CDR1 and CDR2: SGHTA and FQGNSA. CDR3 amino acids: CASSLSQGPYNEQFF. CDR3 DNA sequence: TGTGCCAGCAGCTTATCACAGGGCCCTTACAATGAGCAGTTCTTC. Looking up the rest from reference TRBV7-2 and TRBJ2-1 gives the full variable domain: GAGVSQSPSNKVTEKGKDVELRCDPISGHTALYWYRQSLGQGLEFLIYFQGNSAPDKSGLPSDRFSAERTGGSVSTLTIQRTQQEDSAVYLCASSLSQGPYNEQFFGPGTRLTVL.

The chain is built from TRBV6-5 and TRBJ1-5, with a weak D call TRBD1 (6 bases). Germline V lookup: CDR1 MNHEY, CDR2 SVGAGI. Trimming pared 0 bases from V and 0 bases from J, leaving 12 bases between. This CDR3 contains 17 residues. This CDR3 is CASSYSGTPDSNQPQHF. CDR3 DNA: TGTGCCAGCAGTTACTCCGGGACACCCGATAGCAATCAGCCCCAGCATTTT.

In this sample, this clonotype turned up many times. The rearrangement links TRBV7-6 to TRBJ2-5; weak D call: TRBD2 (5 bases). V was shortened by 8 bases and J by 7 bases, with 17 bases between the two germline ends. CDR1 is SGHVS and CDR2 is FNYEAQ in the germline V gene. The CDR3 has 13 amino acids. CDR3: CASGLPLAGTQYF. CDR3 nucleotides: TGTGCCAGCGGATTACCCCTTGCGGGGACCCAGTACTTC. The full variable domain, in which reference TRBV7-6 and TRBJ2-5 provide the parts outside the CDR3, is GAGVSQSPRYKVTKRGQDVALRCDPISGHVSLYWYRQALGQGPEFLTYFNYEAQQDKSGLPNDRFSAERPEGSISTLTIQRTEQRDSAMYRCASGLPLAGTQYFGPGTRLLVL.

This clonotype was detected many times. The CDR3 nucleotides read TGCGCCAGCAGCTTGGAGACTAGCGGGGGCCCGGGGCATACGCAGTATTTT. Translated: CASSLETSGGPGHTQYF. The rearrangement links TRBV5-1 to TRBJ2-3; 12 bases match TRBD2. Germline V gene lookup returns CDR1 SGHRS and CDR2 YFSETQ. V trimming: 0 bases; J trimming: 7 bases; junction bases outside the gene matches: 9. The CDR3 consists of 17 residues.

The chain carries TRBV5-6 and TRBJ2-1; D may match TRBD1 or TRBD2 (6 bases each). Trimming cost V 1 base and J 6 bases, with 11 bases left between them. Germline V lookup: CDR1 SGHDT, CDR2 YYEEEE. The CDR3 consists of 14 residues. CDR3 nucleotide sequence: TGTGCCAGCAGCTTGCGGGGGCCCGTCAATGAGCAGTTCTTC. Its translation: CASSLRGPVNEQFF.